These 32 T cell receptor beta chains were sequenced from one sample in a study of molecular identifiers for immune sequencing clone quantification. Each CDR3 protein gets one entry after TCRdb re-called the PCR reads with MiXCR. Of about 640,000 distinct CDR3 sequences in the sample, 15% to 20% were seen once. The material sequenced was naive CD8+ T cells from blood, with Jurkat cell RNA spiked in. Subset: FACS-sorted CD8+CD4-CCR7+CD45RA+ naive T cells. All receptors come from a human donor in good health. Some libraries in this study had Jurkat cell RNA spiked in.

With respect to this clonotype: This could be a read error, since a much larger clone is one nucleotide away. The DNA for the CDR3 is TGTGCCAGCAGCGTAGGGGCTAGCGACGAGCAGTACTTC. This encodes CASSVGASDEQYF. The chain joins TRBV9 to TRBJ2-7, with a weak D call TRBD2 (6 bases). Trimming pared 0 bases from V and 5 bases from J, leaving 9 bases between. Germline V gene lookup returns CDR1 SGDLS and CDR2 YYNGEE. This CDR3 has 13 amino acids.

This clonotype showed up just a few times. At one end the junction does not follow the germline gene, possibly because of a read error. The J gene is TRBJ2-7, the V gene TRBV18; 8 bases map to TRBD2. The V gene's germline CDR1 is KGHSH and CDR2 LQKENI. This CDR3 contains 15 residues. CDR3 in amino acids: CASSPVTSGKYEQHF. The CDR3 coding sequence is TGTGCCAGCTCCCCCGTTACTAGCGGAAAGTACGAGCAGCACTTC.

This clonotype was detected only a few times. This chain uses TRBV5-3 with TRBJ2-5; D remains ambiguous. TRBV5-3 is an open reading frame whose function is uncertain. CDR3 length equals 15 residues. The V end was cut by 4 bases, the J end by 2 bases, with 15 bases between. The CDR3 protein is CARSDWDGPQETQYF. In DNA form, the CDR3 reads TGTGCCAGAAGCGATTGGGATGGGCCGCAAGAGACCCAGTACTTC.

This sequence joins TRBV27 and TRBJ2-2, with a tentative D call TRBD1 (5 bases). V shed 5 bases and J shed 7 bases, with 8 bases lying between them. The germline V gene encodes CDR1 MNHEY and CDR2 SMNVEV (reference sequence). The CDR3 contains 12 residues. CDR3 coding DNA: TGTGCCAGCAGTACAAGGGGCGGGGAGCTGTTTTTT. Its translation: CASSTRGGELFF.

This clonotype was observed many times. CDR3 in amino acids: CASSYNFASQPQHF. Written as DNA, the CDR3 is TGTGCCAGCAGTTATAATTTCGCCAGTCAGCCCCAGCATTTT. This sequence joins TRBV6-2 or TRBV6-3 and TRBJ1-5; D remains unclear. This CDR3 comprises 14 residues. Germline values: CDR1 MNHEY, CDR2 SVGEGT. Trimming removed 3 bases at V and 6 bases at J, with 12 bases between.

This clonotype was observed a handful of times. The chain carries TRBV28 and TRBJ2-7; a weak D match, TRBD1 (7 bases). V lost 4 bases, J lost 0 bases, and 13 bases lay in between. This CDR3 is 15 amino acids long. CDR1 and CDR2 from the germline V gene are MDHEN and SYDVKM. The CDR3 DNA sequence: TGTGCCAGCAGTTGGAGGGGGCCTAGCTCCTACGAGCAGTACTTC. It yields the protein CASSWRGPSSYEQYF.

The J gene is TRBJ1-1, the V gene TRBV6-2 or TRBV6-3, with no clear D. CDR3 size: 14 residues. The germline V gene encodes CDR1 MNHEY and CDR2 SVGEGT. The germline V and J ends were trimmed by 7 bases and 0 bases, with 12 bases remaining between them. CDR3 sequence: CASTLWSVNTEAFF. DNA of the CDR3: TGTGCCAGCACCCTGTGGTCTGTGAACACTGAAGCTTTCTTT.

Concerning this clonotype: The junction departs from germline at one end; a sequencing error may be responsible. The rearrangement uses TRBV30 and TRBJ2-5; 8 nucleotides line up with TRBD2. Germline assignment: CDR1 GTSNPN and CDR2 SVGIG (reference sequence). CDR3 length equals 15 residues. Here the CDR3 DNA reads TGTGCCTGGGGTGTAGGTAGCGGGATGGGAGAGACCCAGTACTTC. Translated, it gives CAWGVGSGMGETQYF.

This clonotype was seen a few times. This chain uses TRBV4-3 with TRBJ1-1; no clear D gene. CDR1 and CDR2 from the germline V gene are LGHNA and YSLEER. V was clipped by 0 bases and J by 3 bases, with 5 bases between them. The CDR3 length is 13 residues. This CDR3 is CASSQEVDTEAFF. The CDR3 DNA reads TGCGCCAGCAGCCAAGAGGTGGACACTGAAGCTTTCTTT.

This clonotype was counted ten times or more. The chain joins TRBV12-3 or TRBV12-4 to TRBJ1-3, with D tentatively TRBD1 (5 bases). Trimming took off 8 bases at V and 4 bases at J, with 12 bases between the two ends. The CDR3 totals 13 residues. In DNA, the CDR3 is TGTGCCAGCTCAGTGGGACCCGGAAACACCATATATTTT. This codes for CASSVGPGNTIYF.

This rearrangement joins TRBV9 to TRBJ2-7, with TRBD1 identical over 10 bases. The V and J ends lost 0 bases and 3 bases, in that order; junction bases with no gene match: 3. The CDR3 loop spans 15 amino acids. From germline, CDR1 is SGDLS and CDR2 YYNGEE. The CDR3 DNA is TGTGCCAGCAGCGTAGATGGGACAGGGGTCTACGAGCAGTACTTC. This gives the protein CASSVDGTGVYEQYF.

At least ten counts were recorded for this clonotype. The V call is TRBV7-2, the J call TRBJ2-3, with TRBD2 identical over 9 bases. The J segment lost 6 bases and the V segment lost 8 bases, leaving 12 bases of the junction unmatched. Germline CDR1 SGHTA, CDR2 FQGNSA. The CDR3 runs to 15 residues. CDR3 DNA sequence: TGTGCCAGCGGACCGATAGCGGGAGTCCCTGATACGCAGTATTTT. Its translation is CASGPIAGVPDTQYF.

This clonotype was seen many times. This sequence joins TRBV5-1 and TRBJ2-7; D remains ambiguous. Germline V CDR1 and CDR2: SGHRS, YFSETQ. V lost 1 base and J 0 bases, leaving 14 bases between the germline ends. CDR3 size: 16 residues. The CDR3 DNA is TGCGCCAGCAGCTTGACGCTGACCCCAGCCTCCTACGAGCAGTACTTC. Translation: CASSLTLTPASYEQYF.

This clonotype has at least ten counts. DNA of the CDR3: TGTGCCAGCAGTTACTACCTGACTAACCCACCCGCCTCCCAAGAGACCCAGTACTTC. Protein product: CASSYYLTNPPASQETQYF. The chain joins TRBV6-6 to TRBJ2-5, with a weak D call TRBD2 (5 bases). The CDR3 sequence is 19 residues long. V was cut by 1 base and J by 1 base, with 22 bases left in between. The germline V gene encodes CDR1 MNHNY and CDR2 SVGAGI (reference sequence).

This rearrangement joins TRBV11-2 to TRBJ2-3; D gene unclear. The germline V and J ends were trimmed by 3 bases and 0 bases, with 10 bases remaining between them. Germline CDR1 and CDR2: SGHAT and FQNNGV. There are 15 residues in the CDR3. This chain's CDR3 is CASSLAFFSTDTQYF. The CDR3 DNA is TGTGCCAGCAGCTTGGCCTTTTTTAGCACAGATACGCAGTATTTT.

This clonotype has ten or more counts. V usage is TRBV7-3 and J usage is TRBJ2-1, with a weak D call TRBD2 (5 bases). The V end lost 5 bases, the J end lost 6 bases, and 11 bases lay between the germline ends. The CDR3 has 13 residues. In germline, CDR1 is SGHTA, CDR2 FQGTGA. The CDR3 here is CASSPAGVNEQFF. CDR3 sequence (DNA): TGTGCCAGCAGCCCCGCCGGGGTCAATGAGCAGTTCTTC.

This clonotype has a count of ten or more. V is TRBV4-3 and J is TRBJ2-1, with D tentatively TRBD2 (5 bases). Germline CDR1 and CDR2: LGHNA and YSLEER. The CDR3 length is 16 residues. V dropped 0 bases and J dropped 2 bases, with 11 bases sitting between them. This CDR3 reads CASSQDGRTAYNEQFF. The DNA of the CDR3 is TGCGCCAGCAGCCAAGACGGGCGGACTGCCTACAATGAGCAGTTCTTC.

The table lists this clonotype with a few counts. The V call is TRBV10-2, the J call TRBJ2-3, with TRBD2 matching 15 bases. CDR1 is WSHSY, CDR2 SAAADI, per germline. This CDR3 comprises 19 residues. The ends lost 4 bases at V and 0 bases at J; junction bases unmatched: 8. This chain's CDR3 is CASSALGLAGGRSTDTQYF. CDR3 DNA sequence: TGCGCCAGCAGTGCCCTCGGACTAGCGGGGGGGCGAAGCACAGATACGCAGTATTTT.

With respect to this clonotype: This CDR3 fails to terminate in the conserved phenylalanine or tryptophan, so it likely reflects a read error. V is TRBV20-1 and J is TRBJ2-1, with 13 positions matching TRBD2. Germline-derived CDR1 and CDR2 are DFQATT and SNEGSKA (reference sequence). V shed 6 bases, J shed 4 bases, and the junction held 6 bases outside the gene matches. The CDR3 runs 15 residues. The CDR3 bases are TGCAGTGCCCGAGGACTAGCGGGAGCATACAATGAGCAGTTCTCC. This gives the protein CSARGLAGAYNEQFS.

This clonotype was recorded at least ten times. V usage is TRBV5-5 and J usage is TRBJ1-1; no definite D call. The CDR3 covers 14 residues. CDR1 is SGHKS and CDR2 is YYEKEE in the germline V gene (reference sequence). Trimming shortened V by 4 bases and J by 0 bases, and 10 bases separated the two germline ends. The CDR3 DNA reads TGTGCCAGCAGCCGAGGACCGATGAACACTGAAGCTTTCTTT. This codes for CASSRGPMNTEAFF. Together with reference TRBV5-5 and TRBJ1-1, the CDR3 gives the full variable domain: DAGVTQSPTHLIKTRGQQVTLRCSPISGHKSVSWYQQVLGQGPQFIFQYYEKEERGRGNFPDRFSARQFPNYSSELNVNALLLGDSALYLCASSRGPMNTEAFFGQGTRLTVV.

The V and J genes are TRBV15 and TRBJ1-1; no definite D call. Trimming cost V 0 bases and J 4 bases, with 9 bases left between them. Germline assignment: CDR1 LNHNV and CDR2 YYDKDF (reference sequence). The CDR3 loop spans 14 amino acids. The DNA of the CDR3 is TGTGCCACCAGCAGAGATAGGACGGTCACTGAAGCTTTCTTT. Translation gives CATSRDRTVTEAFF.

This clonotype was seen more than once but under ten times. The V call is TRBV11-2, the J call TRBJ2-7; D perhaps matches TRBD2 (6 bases). V was pared by 6 bases and J by 2 bases, with 20 bases between. The germline gives CDR1 SGHAT, CDR2 FQNNGV. The CDR3 spans 16 residues. The CDR3 loop reads CASSLEPGTGTYEQYF. The DNA for the CDR3 is TGTGCCAGCAGTCTAGAACCCGGGACTGGGACCTACGAGCAGTACTTC.

There are a few counts of this clonotype. The V gene is TRBV27, the J gene TRBJ2-1; the D gene could be TRBD1 or TRBD2 (6 bases each). The CDR3 is made up of 16 amino acids. V lost 4 bases, J lost 0 bases, and 13 bases lay in between. Germline V lookup: CDR1 MNHEY, CDR2 SMNVEV (reference sequence). The CDR3 DNA is TGTGCCAGCAGTTCCTCGGGGGCCCCCTCCTACAATGAGCAGTTCTTC. Amino acids: CASSSSGAPSYNEQFF.

In regard to this clonotype: Possible read error: a much larger clone is one base away. The gene calls are TRBV4-3 and TRBJ1-5; 9 nucleotides agree with TRBD1. The germline V gene has CDR1 LGHNA and CDR2 YSLEER. This CDR3 spans 17 amino acids. CDR3 sequence: CASSQDYSGQGYQPPHF. CDR3 nucleotide sequence: TGCGCCAGCAGCCAAGATTATTCGGGACAGGGTTATCAGCCCCCGCATTTT.

In its sample, this clonotype was seen many times. This chain links TRBV4-1 with TRBJ2-3; 16 bases are shared with TRBD2. In germline, CDR1 is MGHRA, CDR2 YSYEKL. J lost 4 bases, V lost 4 bases, and 11 bases had no gene match. The CDR3 has 19 amino acids. The CDR3 region is CASSPGTSGGAHPPDTQYF. For the CDR3, the DNA is TGCGCCAGCAGCCCCGGGACTAGCGGGGGGGCCCACCCCCCAGATACGCAGTATTTT.

As for this clonotype: One base away lies a much larger clone, so this may be a sequencing read error. The rearrangement joins TRBV27 to TRBJ1-2; D is undetermined. The CDR3 totals 13 residues. Germline values: CDR1 MNHEY, CDR2 SMNVEV (reference sequence). The CDR3 nucleotides read TGTGCCAGCGGTTTTCAGTCCAACTATGGCCACACCTTC. Translating gives CASGFQSNYGHTF.

The V and J genes are TRBV7-9 and TRBJ2-1; 11 bases agree with TRBD2. Germline values: CDR1 SEHNR, CDR2 FQNEAQ (reference sequence). Unmatched junction bases numbered 13, after V lost 5 bases and J lost 1 base. The CDR3 extends over 19 amino acids. For the CDR3, the DNA is TGTGCCAGCAGCCCCGGGACTAGCGGTTCCAGGGGTTCCTACAATGAGCAGTTCTTC. Protein: CASSPGTSGSRGSYNEQFF. The whole variable domain, remainder taken from reference TRBV7-9 and TRBJ2-1, is DTGVSQNPRHKITKRGQNVTFRCDPISEHNRLYWYRQTLGQGPEFLTYFQNEAQLEKSRLLSDRFSAERPKGSFSTLEIQRTEQGDSAMYLCASSPGTSGSRGSYNEQFFGPGTRLTVL.

This clonotype was recorded many times. This chain joins TRBV27 and TRBJ2-5, with 7 bases aligning to TRBD2. The CDR3 has 15 amino acids. CDR1 and CDR2 (germline): MNHEY, SMNVEV (reference sequence). V trimming: 0 bases; J trimming: 2 bases; junction bases outside the gene matches: 3. The CDR3 loop is CASSLSGGSQETQYF. The CDR3 nucleotides are TGTGCCAGCAGTTTATCCGGGGGGAGTCAAGAGACCCAGTACTTC.

This clonotype appeared many times. This chain joins TRBV20-1 and TRBJ1-5; TRBD1 might be the D (6 bases). CDR1 is DFQATT, CDR2 SNEGSKA, per germline (reference sequence). V lost 3 bases to trimming and J lost 7 bases, with 19 bases between them. The CDR3 extends over 15 amino acids. The CDR3 is CSASSLTGSGQPQHF. The CDR3 DNA follows: TGCAGTGCTAGTTCCCTGACAGGTTCAGGGCAGCCCCAGCATTTT.

With respect to this clonotype: It may be a read error: a sequence one base away is much more abundant. This rearrangement joins TRBV2 to TRBJ2-7; perhaps D is TRBD1 or TRBD2 (6 bases each). This CDR3 is built from 14 residues. V dropped 8 bases and J dropped 7 bases, with 21 bases sitting between them. Germline-derived CDR1 and CDR2 are SNHLY and FYNNEI. CDR3 loop: CASLPGRGPGEQYF. CDR3 DNA: TGTGCCAGCCTACCGGGACGGGGGCCGGGGGAGCAGTACTTC.

The rearrangement uses TRBV28 and TRBJ2-1; 11 bases map to TRBD2. Trimming cost V 7 bases and J 10 bases; bases outside gene matches: 12. Germline V gives CDR1 MDHEN, CDR2 SYDVKM. This CDR3 has 15 amino acids. The DNA of the CDR3 is TGTGCCAGCAACGAGTTAGCGGGAGGGCCTCGCGAGCAGTTCTTC. Residues: CASNELAGGPREQFF.

In its sample, this clonotype was seen many times. The V and J genes are TRBV5-4 and TRBJ2-7; TRBD2 matches at 11 bases. Per the germline V gene, CDR1 is SGHNT and CDR2 is YYREEE (reference sequence). The CDR3 sequence is 16 residues long. V was clipped by 4 bases and J by 3 bases; unmatched bases: 9. The CDR3 nucleotides are TGTGCCAGCAGCGTTTTAGCGGGGGGGCCTGACTACGAGCAGTACTTC. Its translation is CASSVLAGGPDYEQYF. The full variable domain, its missing parts supplied by reference TRBV5-4 and TRBJ2-7, is ETGVTQSPTHLIKTRGQQVTLRCSSQSGHNTVSWYQQALGQGPQFIFQYYREEENGRGNFPPRFSGLQFPNYSSELNVNALELDDSALYLCASSVLAGGPDYEQYFGPGTRLTVT.